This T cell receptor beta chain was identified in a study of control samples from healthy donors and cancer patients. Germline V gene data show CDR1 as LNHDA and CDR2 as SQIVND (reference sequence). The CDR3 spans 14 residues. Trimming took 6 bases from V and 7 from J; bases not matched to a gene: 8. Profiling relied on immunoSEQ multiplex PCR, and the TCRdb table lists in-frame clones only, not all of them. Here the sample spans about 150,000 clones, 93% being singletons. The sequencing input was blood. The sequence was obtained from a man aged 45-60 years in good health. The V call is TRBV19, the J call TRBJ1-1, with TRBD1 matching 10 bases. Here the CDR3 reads CASRSTGGVDEAFF. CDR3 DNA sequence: TGTGCCAGTAGATCGACAGGGGGCGTAGATGAAGCTTTCTTT.